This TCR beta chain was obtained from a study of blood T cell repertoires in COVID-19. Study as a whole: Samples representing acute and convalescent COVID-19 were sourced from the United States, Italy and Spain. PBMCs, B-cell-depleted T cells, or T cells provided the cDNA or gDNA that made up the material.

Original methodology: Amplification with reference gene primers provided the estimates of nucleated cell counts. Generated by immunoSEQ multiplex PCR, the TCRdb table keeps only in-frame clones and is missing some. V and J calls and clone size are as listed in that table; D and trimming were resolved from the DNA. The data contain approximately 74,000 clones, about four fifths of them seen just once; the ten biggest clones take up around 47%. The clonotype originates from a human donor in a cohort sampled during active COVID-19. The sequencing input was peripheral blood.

DNA for the CDR3: TGTGCTATGCAGGCAGGGGGCTCCTACGAGCAGTACTTC. Protein: CAMQAGGSYEQYF. The V call is TRBV5-4, the J call TRBJ2-7; 7 bases are shared with TRBD1. CDR1 and CDR2 from the germline V gene are SGHNT and YYREEE (reference sequence). The CDR3 loop spans 13 amino acids.